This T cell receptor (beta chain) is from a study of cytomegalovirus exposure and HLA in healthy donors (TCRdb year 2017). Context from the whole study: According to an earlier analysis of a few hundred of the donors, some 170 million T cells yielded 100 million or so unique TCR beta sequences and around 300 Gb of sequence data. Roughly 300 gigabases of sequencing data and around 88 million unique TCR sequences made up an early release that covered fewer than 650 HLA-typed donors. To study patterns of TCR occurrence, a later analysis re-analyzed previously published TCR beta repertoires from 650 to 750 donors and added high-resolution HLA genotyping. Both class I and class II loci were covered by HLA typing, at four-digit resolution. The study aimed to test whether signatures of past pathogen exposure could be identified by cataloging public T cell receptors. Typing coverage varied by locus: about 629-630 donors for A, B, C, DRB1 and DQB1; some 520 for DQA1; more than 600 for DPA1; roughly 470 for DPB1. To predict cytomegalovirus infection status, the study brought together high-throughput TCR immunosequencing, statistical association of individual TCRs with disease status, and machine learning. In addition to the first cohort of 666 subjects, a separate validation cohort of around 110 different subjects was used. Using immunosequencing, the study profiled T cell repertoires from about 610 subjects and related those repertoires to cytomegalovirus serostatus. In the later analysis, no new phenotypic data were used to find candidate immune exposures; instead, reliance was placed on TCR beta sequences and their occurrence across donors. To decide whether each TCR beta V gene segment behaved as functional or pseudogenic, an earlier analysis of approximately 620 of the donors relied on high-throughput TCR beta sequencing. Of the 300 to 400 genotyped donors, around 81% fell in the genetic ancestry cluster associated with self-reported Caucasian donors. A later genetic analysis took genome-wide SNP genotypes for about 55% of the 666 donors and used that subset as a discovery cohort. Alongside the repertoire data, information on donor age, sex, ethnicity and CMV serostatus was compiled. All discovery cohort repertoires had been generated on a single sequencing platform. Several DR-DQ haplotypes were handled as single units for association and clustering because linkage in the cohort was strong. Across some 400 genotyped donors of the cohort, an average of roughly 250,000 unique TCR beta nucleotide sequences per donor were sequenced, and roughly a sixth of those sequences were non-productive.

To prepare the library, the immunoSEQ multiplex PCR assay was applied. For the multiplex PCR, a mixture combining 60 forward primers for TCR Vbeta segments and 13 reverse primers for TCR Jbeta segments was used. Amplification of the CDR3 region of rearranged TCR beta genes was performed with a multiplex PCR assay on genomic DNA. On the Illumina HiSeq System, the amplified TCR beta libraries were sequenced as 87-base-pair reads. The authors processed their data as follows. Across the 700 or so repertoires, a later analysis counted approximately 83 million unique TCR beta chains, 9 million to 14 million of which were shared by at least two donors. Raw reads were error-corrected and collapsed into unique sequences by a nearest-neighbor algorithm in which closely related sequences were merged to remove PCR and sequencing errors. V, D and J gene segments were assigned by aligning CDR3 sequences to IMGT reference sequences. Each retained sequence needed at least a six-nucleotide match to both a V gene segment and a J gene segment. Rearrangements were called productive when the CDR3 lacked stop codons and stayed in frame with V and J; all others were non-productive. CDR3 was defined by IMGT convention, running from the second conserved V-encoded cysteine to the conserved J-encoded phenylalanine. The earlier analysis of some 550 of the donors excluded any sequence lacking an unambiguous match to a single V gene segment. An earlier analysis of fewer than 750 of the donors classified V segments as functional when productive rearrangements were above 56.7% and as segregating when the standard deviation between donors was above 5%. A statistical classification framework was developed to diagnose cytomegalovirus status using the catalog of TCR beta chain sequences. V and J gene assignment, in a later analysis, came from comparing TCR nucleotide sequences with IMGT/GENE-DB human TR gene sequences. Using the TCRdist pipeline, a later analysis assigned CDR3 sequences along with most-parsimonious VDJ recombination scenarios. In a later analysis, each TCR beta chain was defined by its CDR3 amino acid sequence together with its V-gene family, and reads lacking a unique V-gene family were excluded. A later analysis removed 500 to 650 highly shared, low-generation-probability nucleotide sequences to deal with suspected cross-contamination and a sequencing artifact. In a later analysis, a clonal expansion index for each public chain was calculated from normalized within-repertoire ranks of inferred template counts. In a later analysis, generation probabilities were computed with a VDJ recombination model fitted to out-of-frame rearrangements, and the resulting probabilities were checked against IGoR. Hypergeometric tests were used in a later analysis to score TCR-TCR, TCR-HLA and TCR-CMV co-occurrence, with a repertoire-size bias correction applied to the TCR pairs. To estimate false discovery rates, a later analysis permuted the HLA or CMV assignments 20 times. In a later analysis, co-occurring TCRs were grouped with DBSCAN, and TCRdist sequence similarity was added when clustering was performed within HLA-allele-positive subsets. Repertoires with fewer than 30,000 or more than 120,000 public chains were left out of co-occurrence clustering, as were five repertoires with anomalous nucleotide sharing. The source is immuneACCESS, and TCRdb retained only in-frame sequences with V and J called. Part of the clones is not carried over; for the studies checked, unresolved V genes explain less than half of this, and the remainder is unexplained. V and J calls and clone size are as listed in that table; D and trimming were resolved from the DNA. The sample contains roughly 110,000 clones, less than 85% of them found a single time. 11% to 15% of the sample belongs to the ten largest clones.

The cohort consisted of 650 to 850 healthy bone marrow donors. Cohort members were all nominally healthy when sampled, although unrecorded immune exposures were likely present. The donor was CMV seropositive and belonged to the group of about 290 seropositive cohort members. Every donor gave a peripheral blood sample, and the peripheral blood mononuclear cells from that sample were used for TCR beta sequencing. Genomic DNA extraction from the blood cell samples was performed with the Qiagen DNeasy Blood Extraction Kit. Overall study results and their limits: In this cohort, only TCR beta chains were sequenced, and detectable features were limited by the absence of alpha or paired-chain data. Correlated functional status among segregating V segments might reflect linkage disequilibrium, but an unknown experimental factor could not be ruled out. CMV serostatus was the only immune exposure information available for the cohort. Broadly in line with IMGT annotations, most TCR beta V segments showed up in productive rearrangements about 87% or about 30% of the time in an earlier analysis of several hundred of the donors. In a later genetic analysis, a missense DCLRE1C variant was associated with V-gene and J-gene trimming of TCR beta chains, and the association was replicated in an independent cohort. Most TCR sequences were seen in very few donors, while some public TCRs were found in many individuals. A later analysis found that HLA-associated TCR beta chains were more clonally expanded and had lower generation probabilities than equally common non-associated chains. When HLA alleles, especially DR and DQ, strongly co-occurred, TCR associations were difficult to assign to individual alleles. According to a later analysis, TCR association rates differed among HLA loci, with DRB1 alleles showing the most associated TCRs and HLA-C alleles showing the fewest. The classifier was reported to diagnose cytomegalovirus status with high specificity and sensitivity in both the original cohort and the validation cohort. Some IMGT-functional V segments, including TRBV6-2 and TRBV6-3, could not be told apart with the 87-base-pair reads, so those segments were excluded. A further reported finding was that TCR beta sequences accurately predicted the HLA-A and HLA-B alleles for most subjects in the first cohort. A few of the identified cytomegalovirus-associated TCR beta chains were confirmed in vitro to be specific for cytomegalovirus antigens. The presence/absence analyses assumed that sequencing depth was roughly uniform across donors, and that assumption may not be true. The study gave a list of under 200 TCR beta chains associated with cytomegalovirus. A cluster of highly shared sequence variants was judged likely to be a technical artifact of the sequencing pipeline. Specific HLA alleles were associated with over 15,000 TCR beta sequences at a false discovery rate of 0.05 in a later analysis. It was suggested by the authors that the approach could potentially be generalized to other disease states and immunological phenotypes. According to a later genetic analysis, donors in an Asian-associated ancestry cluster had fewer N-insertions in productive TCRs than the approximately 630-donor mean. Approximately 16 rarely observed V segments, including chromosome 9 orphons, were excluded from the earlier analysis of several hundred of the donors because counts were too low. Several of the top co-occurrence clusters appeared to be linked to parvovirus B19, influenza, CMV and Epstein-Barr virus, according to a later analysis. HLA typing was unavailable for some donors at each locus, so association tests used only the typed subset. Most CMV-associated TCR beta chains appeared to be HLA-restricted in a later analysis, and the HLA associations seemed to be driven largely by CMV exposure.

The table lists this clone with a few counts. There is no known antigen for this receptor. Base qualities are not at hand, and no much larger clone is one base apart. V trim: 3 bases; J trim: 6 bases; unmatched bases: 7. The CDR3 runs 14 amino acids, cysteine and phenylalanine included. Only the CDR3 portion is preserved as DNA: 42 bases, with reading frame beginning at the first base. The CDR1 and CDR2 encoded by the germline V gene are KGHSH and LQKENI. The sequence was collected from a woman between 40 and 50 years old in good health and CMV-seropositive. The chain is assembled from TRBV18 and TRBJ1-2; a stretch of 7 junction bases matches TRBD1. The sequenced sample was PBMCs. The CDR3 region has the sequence CASSPGQGVDGYTF. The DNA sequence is TGTGCCAGCTCACCCGGGCAGGGGGTGGATGGCTACACCTTC.